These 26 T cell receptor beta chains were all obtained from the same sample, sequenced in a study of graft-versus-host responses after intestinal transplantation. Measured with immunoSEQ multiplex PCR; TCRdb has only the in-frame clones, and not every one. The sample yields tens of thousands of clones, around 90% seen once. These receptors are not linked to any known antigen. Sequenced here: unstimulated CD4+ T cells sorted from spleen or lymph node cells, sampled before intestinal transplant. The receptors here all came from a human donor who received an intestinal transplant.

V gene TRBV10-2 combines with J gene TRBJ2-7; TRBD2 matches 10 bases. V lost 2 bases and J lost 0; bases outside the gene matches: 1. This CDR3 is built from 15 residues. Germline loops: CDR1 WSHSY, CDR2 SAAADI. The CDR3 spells CASSETSGASYEQYF. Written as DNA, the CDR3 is TGCGCCAGCAGTGAGACTAGCGGGGCCTCCTACGAGCAGTACTTC.

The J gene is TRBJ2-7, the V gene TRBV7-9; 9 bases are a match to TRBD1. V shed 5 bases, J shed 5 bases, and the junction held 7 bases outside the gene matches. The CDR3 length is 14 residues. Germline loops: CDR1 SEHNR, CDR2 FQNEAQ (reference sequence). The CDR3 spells CASSPGTGHDEQYF. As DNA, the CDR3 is TGTGCCAGCAGCCCCGGGACAGGGCACGACGAGCAGTACTTC.

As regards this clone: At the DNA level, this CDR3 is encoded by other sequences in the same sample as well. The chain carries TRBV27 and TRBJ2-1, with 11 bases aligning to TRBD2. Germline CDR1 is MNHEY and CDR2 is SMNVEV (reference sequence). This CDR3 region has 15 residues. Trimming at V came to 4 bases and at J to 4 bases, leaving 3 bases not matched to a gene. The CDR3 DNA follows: TGTGCCAGCAGTTCTCGGACTAGCGGGTACAATGAGCAGTTCTTC. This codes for CASSSRTSGYNEQFF.

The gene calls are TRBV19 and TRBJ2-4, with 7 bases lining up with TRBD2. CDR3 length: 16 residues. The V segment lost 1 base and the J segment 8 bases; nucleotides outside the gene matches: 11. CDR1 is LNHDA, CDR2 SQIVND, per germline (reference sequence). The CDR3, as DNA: TGTGCCAGTAGTATAGGACTAGCACCTCGGCGGGACATTCAGTACTTC. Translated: CASSIGLAPRRDIQYF.

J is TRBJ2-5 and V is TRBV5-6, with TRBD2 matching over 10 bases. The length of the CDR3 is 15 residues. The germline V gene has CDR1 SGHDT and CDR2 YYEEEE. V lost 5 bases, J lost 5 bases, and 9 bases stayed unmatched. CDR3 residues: CASSPSETSGETQYF. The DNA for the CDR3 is TGTGCCAGCAGTCCTTCCGAGACTAGCGGGGAGACCCAGTACTTC.

The CDR3 protein is CASSLEGAADTIYF. CDR3 sequence (DNA): TGCGCCAGCAGCTTGGAAGGGGCCGCGGACACCATATATTTT. The chain employs TRBV5-1 and TRBJ1-3; tentatively, D is TRBD1 (5 bases). Germline CDR1 reads SGHRS; CDR2 reads YFSETQ. The V end lost 0 bases, the J end lost 8 bases, and 12 bases lay between the germline ends. The CDR3 is 14 amino acids.

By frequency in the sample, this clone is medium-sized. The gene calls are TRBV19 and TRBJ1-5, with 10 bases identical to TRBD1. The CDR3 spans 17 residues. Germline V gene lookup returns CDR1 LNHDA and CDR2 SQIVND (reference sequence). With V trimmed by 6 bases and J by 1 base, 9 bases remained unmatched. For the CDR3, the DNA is TGTGCCAGTAGAGCCCGACAGGGGGCGTACAGCAATCAGCCCCAGCATTTT. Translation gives CASRARQGAYSNQPQHF.

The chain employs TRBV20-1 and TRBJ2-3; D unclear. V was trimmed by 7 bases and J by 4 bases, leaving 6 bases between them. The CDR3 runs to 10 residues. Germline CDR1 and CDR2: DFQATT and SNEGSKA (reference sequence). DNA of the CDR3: TGCAGTGGAGGCGCAGATACGCAGTATTTT. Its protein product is CSGGADTQYF.

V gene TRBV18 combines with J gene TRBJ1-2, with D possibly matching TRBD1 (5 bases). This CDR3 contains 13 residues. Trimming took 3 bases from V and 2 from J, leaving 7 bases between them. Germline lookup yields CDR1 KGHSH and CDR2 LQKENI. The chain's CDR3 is CASSPGGNYGYTF. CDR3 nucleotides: TGTGCCAGCTCACCGGGGGGAAACTATGGCTACACCTTC.

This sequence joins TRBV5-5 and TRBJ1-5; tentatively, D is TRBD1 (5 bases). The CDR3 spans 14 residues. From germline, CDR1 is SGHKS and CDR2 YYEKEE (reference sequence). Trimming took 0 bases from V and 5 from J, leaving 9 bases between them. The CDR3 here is CASSLATGYQPQHF. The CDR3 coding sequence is TGTGCCAGCAGCTTGGCAACAGGTTATCAGCCCCAGCATTTT.

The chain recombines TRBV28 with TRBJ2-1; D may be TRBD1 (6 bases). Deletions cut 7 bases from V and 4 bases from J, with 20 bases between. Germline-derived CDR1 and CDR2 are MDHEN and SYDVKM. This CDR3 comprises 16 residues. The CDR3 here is CASITQGMGRYNEQFF. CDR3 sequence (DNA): TGTGCCAGCATCACACAGGGTATGGGCAGGTACAATGAGCAGTTCTTC.

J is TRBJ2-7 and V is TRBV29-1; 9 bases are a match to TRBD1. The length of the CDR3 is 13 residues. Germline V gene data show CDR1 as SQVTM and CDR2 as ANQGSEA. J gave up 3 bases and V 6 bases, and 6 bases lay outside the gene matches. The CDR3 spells CSVARTGVYEQYF. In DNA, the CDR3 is TGCAGCGTAGCTCGGACAGGGGTCTACGAGCAGTACTTC.

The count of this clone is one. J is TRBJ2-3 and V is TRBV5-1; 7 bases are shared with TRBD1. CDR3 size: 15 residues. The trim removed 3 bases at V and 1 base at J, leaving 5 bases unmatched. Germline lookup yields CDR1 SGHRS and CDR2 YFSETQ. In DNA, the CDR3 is TGCGCCAGCAGCTCCACAGGGGTTGGCACAGATACGCAGTATTTT. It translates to CASSSTGVGTDTQYF.

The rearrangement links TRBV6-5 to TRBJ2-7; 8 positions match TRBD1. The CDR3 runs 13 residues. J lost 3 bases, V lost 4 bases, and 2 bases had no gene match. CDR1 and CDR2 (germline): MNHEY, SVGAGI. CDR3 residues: CASSSTGVYEQYF. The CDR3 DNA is TGTGCCAGCAGTTCGACAGGGGTCTACGAGCAGTACTTC.

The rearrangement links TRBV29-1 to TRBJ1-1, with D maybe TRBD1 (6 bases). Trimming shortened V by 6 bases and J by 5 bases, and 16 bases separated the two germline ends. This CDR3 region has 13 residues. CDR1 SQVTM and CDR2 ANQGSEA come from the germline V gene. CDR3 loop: CSVAAGGRTEAFF. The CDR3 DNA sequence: TGCAGCGTCGCCGCCGGGGGGCGAACTGAAGCTTTCTTT. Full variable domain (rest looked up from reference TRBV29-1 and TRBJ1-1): SAVISQKPSRDICQRGTSLTIQCQVDSQVTMMFWYRQQPGQSLTLIATANQGSEATYESGFVIDKFPISRPNLTFSTLTVSNMSPEDSSIYLCSVAAGGRTEAFFGQGTRLTVV.

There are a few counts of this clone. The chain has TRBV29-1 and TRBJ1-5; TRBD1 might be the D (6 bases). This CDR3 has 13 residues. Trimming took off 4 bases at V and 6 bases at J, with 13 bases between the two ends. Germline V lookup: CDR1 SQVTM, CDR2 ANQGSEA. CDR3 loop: CSVAPGAGQPQHF. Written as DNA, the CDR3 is TGCAGCGTTGCCCCAGGGGCGGGTCAGCCCCAGCATTTT.

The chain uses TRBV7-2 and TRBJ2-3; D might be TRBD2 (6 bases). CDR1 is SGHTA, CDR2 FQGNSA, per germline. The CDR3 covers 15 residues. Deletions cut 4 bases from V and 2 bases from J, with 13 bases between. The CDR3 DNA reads TGTGCCAGCAGCTCCCTGGGACTCAACACAGATACGCAGTATTTT. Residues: CASSSLGLNTDTQYF.

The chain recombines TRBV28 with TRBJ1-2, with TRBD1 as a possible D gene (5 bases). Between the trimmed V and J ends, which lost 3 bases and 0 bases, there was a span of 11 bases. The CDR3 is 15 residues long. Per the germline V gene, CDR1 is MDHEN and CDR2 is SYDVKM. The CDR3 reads CASSFPDSANYGYTF. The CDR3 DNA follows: TGTGCCAGCAGTTTCCCCGACAGCGCTAACTATGGCTACACCTTC.

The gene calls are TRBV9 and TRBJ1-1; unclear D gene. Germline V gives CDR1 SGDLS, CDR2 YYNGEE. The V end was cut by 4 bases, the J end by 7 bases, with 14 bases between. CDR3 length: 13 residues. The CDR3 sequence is CASSPLPVGEAFF. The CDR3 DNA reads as TGTGCCAGCAGCCCCCTCCCAGTTGGTGAAGCTTTCTTT.

The CDR3 loop is CASSDSPYEQYF. CDR3 in DNA: TGTGCCAGCAGTGATAGTCCGTACGAGCAGTACTTC. The chain combines TRBV2 with TRBJ2-7; no clear D gene. The CDR3 is 12 amino acids. Trimming stripped 3 bases from V and 4 bases from J, with 7 bases between. CDR1 is SNHLY, CDR2 FYNNEI, per germline.

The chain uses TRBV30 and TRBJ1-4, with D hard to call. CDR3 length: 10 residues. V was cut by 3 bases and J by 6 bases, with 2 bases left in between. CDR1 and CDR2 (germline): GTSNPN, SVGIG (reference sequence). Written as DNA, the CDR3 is TGTGCCTGGAGCGATGAAAAACTGTTTTTT. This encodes CAWSDEKLFF.

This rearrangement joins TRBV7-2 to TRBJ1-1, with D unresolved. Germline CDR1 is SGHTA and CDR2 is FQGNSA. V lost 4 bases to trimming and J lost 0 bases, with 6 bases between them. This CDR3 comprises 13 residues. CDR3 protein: CASSWTLNTEAFF. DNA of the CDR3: TGTGCCAGCAGCTGGACTCTGAACACTGAAGCTTTCTTT.

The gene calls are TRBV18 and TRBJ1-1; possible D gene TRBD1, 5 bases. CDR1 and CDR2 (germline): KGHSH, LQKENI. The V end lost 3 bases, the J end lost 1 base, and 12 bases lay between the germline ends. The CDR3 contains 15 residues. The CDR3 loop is CASSPPSGTNTEAFF. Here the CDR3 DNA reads TGTGCCAGCTCACCGCCATCGGGGACGAACACTGAAGCTTTCTTT. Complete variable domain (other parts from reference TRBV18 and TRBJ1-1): NAGVMQNPRHLVRRRGQEARLRCSPMKGHSHVYWYRQLPEEGLKFMVYLQKENIIDESGMPKERFSAEFPKEGPSILRIQQVVRGDSAAYFCASSPPSGTNTEAFFGQGTRLTVV.

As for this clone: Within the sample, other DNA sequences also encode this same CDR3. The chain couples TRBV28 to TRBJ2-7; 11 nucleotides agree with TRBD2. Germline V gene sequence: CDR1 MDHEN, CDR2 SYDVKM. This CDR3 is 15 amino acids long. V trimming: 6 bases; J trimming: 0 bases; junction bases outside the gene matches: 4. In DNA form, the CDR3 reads TGTGCCAGCAGACCTACTAGCGGGGGCTCCTACGAGCAGTACTTC. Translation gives CASRPTSGGSYEQYF.

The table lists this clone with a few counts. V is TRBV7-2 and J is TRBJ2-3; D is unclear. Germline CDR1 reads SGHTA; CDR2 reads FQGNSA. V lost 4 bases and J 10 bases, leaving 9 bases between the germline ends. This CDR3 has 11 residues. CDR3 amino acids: CASSSKSAQYF. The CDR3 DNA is TGTGCCAGCAGCTCAAAATCAGCGCAGTATTTT.

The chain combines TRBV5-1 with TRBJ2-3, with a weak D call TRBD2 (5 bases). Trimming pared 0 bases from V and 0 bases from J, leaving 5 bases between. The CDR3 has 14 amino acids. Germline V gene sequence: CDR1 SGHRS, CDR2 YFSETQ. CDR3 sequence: CASSLERSTDTQYF. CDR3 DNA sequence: TGCGCCAGCAGCTTGGAGCGGAGCACAGATACGCAGTATTTT. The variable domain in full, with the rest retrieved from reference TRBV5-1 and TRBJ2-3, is KAGVTQTPRYLIKTRGQQVTLSCSPISGHRSVSWYQQTPGQGLQFLFEYFSETQRNKGNFPGRFSGRQFSNSRSEMNVSTLELGDSALYLCASSLERSTDTQYFGPGTRLTVL.